This TCR beta chain was documented in a study of blood T cell repertoires in COVID-19. On the study more broadly: Samples came from the United States, Italy and Spain, spanning acute and convalescent COVID-19. In each case, the material was cDNA or gDNA derived from T cells, B-cell-depleted T cells, or PBMCs.

The ends were cut back, 4 bases at V and 1 base at J, with 13 bases in the middle. Germline assignment: CDR1 LNHDA and CDR2 SQIVND (reference sequence). This CDR3 comprises 15 residues. In the original processing: Nucleated cell number was recorded as an estimate derived from reference gene primer amplification. TCRdb's copy holds only in-frame clones and misses some; the assay was immunoSEQ multiplex PCR. V, J and clone size derive from that table, while D and trimming were established from the DNA sequence. The table lists roughly 250,000 clones, approximately 80% of them singletons. Sequenced material: peripheral blood. The receptor comes from a woman between 55 and 75 years old with active or convalescent COVID-19. This rearrangement joins TRBV19 to TRBJ1-2; TRBD1 might be the D (5 bases). The CDR3 DNA sequence: TGTGCCAGTAGTAAGGGGAACGGCATTAACTATGGCTACACCTTC. Its protein is CASSKGNGINYGYTF.